This T cell receptor (beta chain) comes out of a study of CXCR3-negative and CXCR3-positive naive CD8 T cells. Across the whole study: The study obtained approximately 130 million TRB reads, about 1.5 +/- 0.3 million per library.

Comment on this clonotype: Its specificity is unknown.

The authors made the TRB cDNA libraries by 5' RACE using UMI labels. For each CDR3 protein, TCRdb gives one entry from its re-call of the 5' RACE reads, without DNA. The specimen's table records about 43,000 distinct CDR3 sequences. Germline V gene lookup returns CDR1 LNHDA and CDR2 SQIVND (reference sequence). This CDR3 has 12 amino acids. Regarding the study as a whole: TRB CDR3 properties were used to infer TCR strength, and surface CD5 was comparable between naive subsets. TRBV-TRBJ usage was similar across naive CXCR3 subsets but distinct in memory cells. Partly lower CXCR3 expression followed cryopreservation, and most assays relied on fresh PBMCs.

This chain connects TRBV19 to TRBJ2-7; TCRdb's assignment of TRBD1 cannot be checked, as there is no DNA. This sequence was found in a human donor in good health. Some clones in this sample may be carry-over from other donors' samples. Specimen: memory CD8+ T cells from blood. The CDR3 protein is CASSMAPSEQYF. The entire variable domain, with the rest obtained from reference TRBV19 and TRBJ2-7, is as follows: DGGITQSPKYLFRKEGQNVTLSCEQNLNHDAMYWYRQDPGQGLRLIYYSQIVNDFQKGDIAEGYSVSREKKESFPLTVTSAQKNPTAFYLCASSMAPSEQYFGPGTRLTVT.